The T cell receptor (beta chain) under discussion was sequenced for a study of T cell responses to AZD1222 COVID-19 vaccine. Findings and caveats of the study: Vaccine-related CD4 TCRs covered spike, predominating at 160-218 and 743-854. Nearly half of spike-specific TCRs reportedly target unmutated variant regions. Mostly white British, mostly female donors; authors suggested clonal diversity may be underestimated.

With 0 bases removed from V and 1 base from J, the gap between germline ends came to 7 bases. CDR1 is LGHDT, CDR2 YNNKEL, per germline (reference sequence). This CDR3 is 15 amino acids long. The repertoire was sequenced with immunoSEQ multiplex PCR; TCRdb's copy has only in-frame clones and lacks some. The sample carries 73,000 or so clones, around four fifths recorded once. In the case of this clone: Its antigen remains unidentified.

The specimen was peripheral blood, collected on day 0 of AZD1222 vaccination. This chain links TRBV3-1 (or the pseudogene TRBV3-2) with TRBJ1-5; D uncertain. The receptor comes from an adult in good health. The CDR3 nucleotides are TGTGCCAGCAGCCAAGACAGCGGGAGCAATCAGCCCCAGCATTTT. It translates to CASSQDSGSNQPQHF.